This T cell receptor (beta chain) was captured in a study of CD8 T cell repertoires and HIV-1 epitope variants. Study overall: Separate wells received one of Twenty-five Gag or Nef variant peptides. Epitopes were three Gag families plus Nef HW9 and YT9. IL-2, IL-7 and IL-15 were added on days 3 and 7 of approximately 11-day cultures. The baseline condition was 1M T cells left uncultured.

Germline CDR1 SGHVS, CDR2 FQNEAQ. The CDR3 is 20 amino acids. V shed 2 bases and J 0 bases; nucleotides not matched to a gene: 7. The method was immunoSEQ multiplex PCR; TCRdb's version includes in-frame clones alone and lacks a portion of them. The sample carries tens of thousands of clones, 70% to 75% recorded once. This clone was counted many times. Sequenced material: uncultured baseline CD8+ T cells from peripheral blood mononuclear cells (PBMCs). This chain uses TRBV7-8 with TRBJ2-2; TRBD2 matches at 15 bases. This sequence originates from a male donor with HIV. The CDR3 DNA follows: TGTGCCAGCAGCTTACGCGCGGGACTAGCGGGAGGTTCGAACACCGGGGAGCTGTTTTTT. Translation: CASSLRAGLAGGSNTGELFF. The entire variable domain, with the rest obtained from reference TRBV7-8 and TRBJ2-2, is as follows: GAGVSQSPRYKVAKRGQDVALRCDPISGHVSLFWYQQALGQGPEFLTYFQNEAQLDKSGLPSDRFFAERPEGSVSTLKIQRTQQEDSAVYLCASSLRAGLAGGSNTGELFFGEGSRLTVL.